This TCR beta chain is drawn from a study of response to subunit inactivated influenza vaccine. TCRdb re-called the RT-PCR reads through MiXCR, storing one row per CDR3 protein. The profile covers roughly 150,000 distinct CDR3 sequences, with 11% appearing a single time and about an eighth taken by the ten largest. The receptor was isolated from a man aged 45-65 years who received an inactivated influenza vaccine. This sample comprised non-naive T cells sorted from PBMCs, obtained about 40 days after vaccination.

The CDR3 sequence is CASNRGRDNSYEQYF. The CDR3, as DNA: TGTGCCAGCAATAGGGGTAGGGACAACTCCTACGAGCAGTACTTC. The chain recombines TRBV2 with TRBJ2-7, with a tentative D call TRBD1 (6 bases). There are 15 residues in the CDR3. The V end was cut by 7 bases, the J end by 0 bases, with 16 bases between. Germline CDR1 SNHLY, CDR2 FYNNEI.